Reported below is one T cell receptor (beta chain). Its antigen is still unknown. Per-base quality was not reported, and no clone a single base away is much larger than it. This specimen comes from a study of T cell repertoires in cytomegalovirus infection (dated by TCRdb to about 2019). Regarding the research as a whole: Donor HLA type was relevant to the analysis, because carriage of CMV infection together with the matching HLA type was indicated by public TCR beta signatures.

The V and J ends are trimmed by 7 bases and 3 bases, leaving 6 bases between them. According to the germline V gene, CDR1 reads SNHLY and CDR2 reads FYNNEI. The cysteine opens and the phenylalanine closes a CDR3 of 11 amino acids. Only the CDR3 portion is preserved as DNA: 33 bases, with reading frame beginning at the first base. Study-level results and caveats: The ex vivo response was dominated by HLA-C-restricted CMV-specific TCR beta clonotypes, which also provided the single most frequent clonotype in two of eight donors. In both this cohort and an independent cohort of 352 donors, the cumulative frequency of public TCR beta family members distinguished carriers of CMV infection plus the relevant HLA type.

The reads were generated on an Illumina HiSeq 1500. Through fastp at Q25 and MiXCR, TCRdb rebuilt clones from the public reads, retaining in-frame beta chains. Rows merge per CDR3 protein into single entries with the most common DNA and genes. The sample contains around 180,000 distinct CDR3 sequences, 28% of them found a single time. Around 29% of the sample goes to the ten largest clones. The sequence is built from TRBV2 and TRBJ1-1; the D segment cannot be called with confidence. The sequencing sample was made of PBMCs. The TCR was taken from a human donor in good health (CMV status not recorded). Some clones in this sample may be carry-over from other donors' samples. In nucleotide form, the sequence is TGTGCCAGCAACGAGGACACTGAAGCTTTCTTT. Its translation is CASNEDTEAFF.